Listed here are 17 T cell receptor beta chains from one sample, sequenced in a study of pediatric ulcerative colitis. Rectal tissue came from one to two pinch biopsies taken at colonoscopy. Clones were sequenced by immunoSEQ multiplex PCR, and TCRdb holds only the in-frame ones, with some missing. The sample contains tens of thousands of clones, roughly 71% of which appear only once. The sequencing sample was made of gut tissue. The receptor source for this set is a boy younger than 18 with severe ulcerative colitis.

The genes are TRBV10-3 and TRBJ1-2; TRBD1 matches at 7 bases. Germline V gene data show CDR1 as ENHRY and CDR2 as SYGVKD. The CDR3 runs to 13 residues. After removal of 4 bases from V and 3 bases from J, the junction contained 2 bases not matched to a gene. The CDR3 reads CAISADRDYGYTF. CDR3 coding DNA: TGTGCCATCAGTGCAGACAGGGACTATGGCTACACCTTC.

V and J are TRBV18 and TRBJ2-6, with D perhaps being TRBD1 or TRBD2 (6 bases each). V was pared by 6 bases and J by 8 bases, with 17 bases between. The V gene's germline CDR1 is KGHSH and CDR2 LQKENI. The CDR3 has 15 residues. CDR3 nucleotides: TGTGCCAGCTCCCGTATGAGGGGGGAGTCCAACGTCCTGACTTTC. Residues: CASSRMRGESNVLTF.

The J gene is TRBJ1-1, the V gene TRBV15, with D uncertain. Germline assignment: CDR1 LNHNV and CDR2 YYDKDF (reference sequence). The length of the CDR3 is 15 residues. V lost 2 bases and J lost 5, with 15 bases in between. CDR3 sequence reads: CATSRSWGQETEAFF. Here the CDR3 DNA reads TGTGCCACCAGCAGAAGTTGGGGTCAGGAAACTGAAGCTTTCTTT.

J is TRBJ1-2 and V is TRBV19; D gene unclear. This CDR3 comprises 14 residues. Germline V CDR1 and CDR2: LNHDA, SQIVND (reference sequence). Trimming pared 7 bases from V and 5 bases from J, leaving 17 bases between. The CDR3: CASIPRSGPYGYTF. As DNA, the CDR3 is TGTGCCAGTATCCCGCGCAGTGGGCCGTATGGCTACACCTTC.

The V call is TRBV2, the J call TRBJ2-5; D not resolved. Germline CDR1 is SNHLY and CDR2 is FYNNEI. The V gene lost 6 bases and the J gene lost 5 bases, with 4 bases spanning the gap. This CDR3 comprises 10 residues. DNA of the CDR3: TGTGCCAGCAGAGGGGAGACCCAGTACTTC. Translated: CASRGETQYF.

The chain combines TRBV28 with TRBJ2-7; tentatively, D is TRBD1 (5 bases). This CDR3 is built from 19 residues. Germline CDR1 MDHEN, CDR2 SYDVKM. Trimming removed 1 base at V and 1 base at J, with 23 bases between. Here the CDR3 DNA reads TGTGCCAGCAGTTTATTGGCAGGACAAATCTCCTTTCGGTCCTACGAGCAGTACTTC. As protein: CASSLLAGQISFRSYEQYF.

The V and J genes are TRBV7-2 and TRBJ1-4, with 9 bases aligning to TRBD1. Germline CDR1 reads SGHTA; CDR2 reads FQGNSA. V dropped 1 base and J dropped 4; count of bases not matched to a gene: 1. The CDR3 has 15 residues. The chain's CDR3 is CASSLGDRVNEKLFF. The CDR3 DNA is TGTGCCAGCAGCTTAGGGGACAGGGTTAATGAAAAACTGTTTTTT. Supplemented by reference TRBV7-2 and TRBJ1-4, the full variable domain reads GAGVSQSPSNKVTEKGKDVELRCDPISGHTALYWYRQSLGQGLEFLIYFQGNSAPDKSGLPSDRFSAERTGGSVSTLTIQRTQQEDSAVYLCASSLGDRVNEKLFFGSGTQLSVL.

This sequence joins TRBV9 and TRBJ2-6, with D perhaps TRBD1 or TRBD2 (6 bases each). The germline V gene has CDR1 SGDLS and CDR2 YYNGEE. V was pared by 4 bases and J by 4 bases, with 24 bases between. This CDR3 has 19 residues. The CDR3 sequence is CASSSPKVGGRSGANVLTF. DNA of the CDR3: TGTGCCAGCAGCTCGCCAAAAGTGGGGGGCCGCTCCGGGGCCAACGTCCTGACTTTC.

This chain connects TRBV5-6 to TRBJ2-2, with D possibly matching TRBD1 (5 bases). V lost 3 bases and J 0 bases, leaving 15 bases between the germline ends. This CDR3 contains 17 residues. Germline lookup yields CDR1 SGHDT and CDR2 YYEEEE. CDR3 DNA sequence: TGTGCCAGCAGCTCGATCGTGGGGCTATCGAACACCGGGGAGCTGTTTTTT. Amino acid sequence: CASSSIVGLSNTGELFF.

J is TRBJ1-5 and V is TRBV29-1, with D possibly being TRBD1 (6 bases). The CDR3 spans 14 residues. V was shortened by 4 bases and J by 2 bases, with 12 bases between the two germline ends. From germline, CDR1 is SQVTM and CDR2 ANQGSEA. CDR3 sequence: CSVGGGGGNQPQHF. In DNA form, the CDR3 reads TGCAGCGTTGGAGGGGGGGGAGGCAATCAGCCCCAGCATTTT. Full variable domain (remainder filled in from reference TRBV29-1 and TRBJ1-5): SAVISQKPSRDICQRGTSLTIQCQVDSQVTMMFWYRQQPGQSLTLIATANQGSEATYESGFVIDKFPISRPNLTFSTLTVSNMSPEDSSIYLCSVGGGGGNQPQHFGDGTRLSIL.

This clone was seen a few times. This chain connects TRBV5-6 to TRBJ1-2; TRBD1 matches at 7 bases. V shed 5 bases and J 8 bases; nucleotides not matched to a gene: 12. CDR1 SGHDT and CDR2 YYEEEE come from the germline V gene. The CDR3 loop spans 14 amino acids. In nucleotides, the CDR3 is TGTGCCAGCAGGCTTACAGGGGAATCCTGGGGCTACACCTTC. Translated: CASRLTGESWGYTF.

The chain uses TRBV6-5 and TRBJ2-6; no definite D call. The germline gives CDR1 MNHEY, CDR2 SVGAGI. V lost 2 bases and J lost 0, with 5 bases in between. CDR3 size: 15 residues. This CDR3 reads CASSYDGSGANVLTF. In DNA form, the CDR3 reads TGTGCCAGCAGTTACGATGGCTCTGGGGCCAACGTCCTGACTTTC.

This chain links TRBV6-1 with TRBJ2-1, with 7 bases identical to TRBD1. Looked up from germline, CDR1 is MNHNS and CDR2 is SASEGT. The junction had 14 bases not matched to a gene; V was cut back by 10 bases and J by 5 bases. The CDR3 is 15 residues long. The CDR3 DNA follows: TGTGCCAACTGCCCACCGGGACAGATGAACAATGAGCAGTTCTTC. This sequence encodes CANCPPGQMNNEQFF.

The chain links TRBV6-5 to TRBJ1-2; weak D call: TRBD1 (6 bases). CDR3 length: 14 amino acids. Germline CDR1 reads MNHEY; CDR2 reads SVGAGI. The V end lost 2 bases, the J end lost 4 bases, and 11 bases lay between the germline ends. CDR3 sequence: CASSYGTNGYGYTF. DNA of the CDR3: TGTGCCAGCAGTTACGGGACAAACGGCTATGGCTACACCTTC.

The chain is built from TRBV5-1 and TRBJ1-1; no reliable D call. CDR1 is SGHRS, CDR2 YFSETQ, per germline. This CDR3 comprises 14 residues. V lost 3 bases, J lost 1 base, and 10 bases lay in between. The chain's CDR3 is CASSYRPGNTEAFF. The CDR3 nucleotides read TGCGCCAGCAGCTACCGACCAGGGAACACTGAAGCTTTCTTT.

This chain links TRBV25-1 with TRBJ2-1; no definite D call. V dropped 1 base and J dropped 8 bases, with 9 bases sitting between them. Per germline, CDR1 MGHDK and CDR2 SYGVNS. This CDR3 has 13 amino acids. DNA of the CDR3: TGTGCCAGCAGTGAATCTCTGAGCGATGAGCAGTTCTTC. Its translation is CASSESLSDEQFF.

This chain uses TRBV4-2 with TRBJ2-2; possibly TRBD1 for D (6 bases). Trimming removed 0 bases at V and 4 bases at J, with 21 bases between. The germline V gene has CDR1 LGHNA and CDR2 YNFKEQ. The CDR3 runs 19 residues. The CDR3 reads CASSQELDRTVFSTGELFF. The CDR3 DNA follows: TGTGCCAGCAGCCAAGAACTCGACAGGACGGTTTTTAGCACCGGGGAGCTGTTTTTT.